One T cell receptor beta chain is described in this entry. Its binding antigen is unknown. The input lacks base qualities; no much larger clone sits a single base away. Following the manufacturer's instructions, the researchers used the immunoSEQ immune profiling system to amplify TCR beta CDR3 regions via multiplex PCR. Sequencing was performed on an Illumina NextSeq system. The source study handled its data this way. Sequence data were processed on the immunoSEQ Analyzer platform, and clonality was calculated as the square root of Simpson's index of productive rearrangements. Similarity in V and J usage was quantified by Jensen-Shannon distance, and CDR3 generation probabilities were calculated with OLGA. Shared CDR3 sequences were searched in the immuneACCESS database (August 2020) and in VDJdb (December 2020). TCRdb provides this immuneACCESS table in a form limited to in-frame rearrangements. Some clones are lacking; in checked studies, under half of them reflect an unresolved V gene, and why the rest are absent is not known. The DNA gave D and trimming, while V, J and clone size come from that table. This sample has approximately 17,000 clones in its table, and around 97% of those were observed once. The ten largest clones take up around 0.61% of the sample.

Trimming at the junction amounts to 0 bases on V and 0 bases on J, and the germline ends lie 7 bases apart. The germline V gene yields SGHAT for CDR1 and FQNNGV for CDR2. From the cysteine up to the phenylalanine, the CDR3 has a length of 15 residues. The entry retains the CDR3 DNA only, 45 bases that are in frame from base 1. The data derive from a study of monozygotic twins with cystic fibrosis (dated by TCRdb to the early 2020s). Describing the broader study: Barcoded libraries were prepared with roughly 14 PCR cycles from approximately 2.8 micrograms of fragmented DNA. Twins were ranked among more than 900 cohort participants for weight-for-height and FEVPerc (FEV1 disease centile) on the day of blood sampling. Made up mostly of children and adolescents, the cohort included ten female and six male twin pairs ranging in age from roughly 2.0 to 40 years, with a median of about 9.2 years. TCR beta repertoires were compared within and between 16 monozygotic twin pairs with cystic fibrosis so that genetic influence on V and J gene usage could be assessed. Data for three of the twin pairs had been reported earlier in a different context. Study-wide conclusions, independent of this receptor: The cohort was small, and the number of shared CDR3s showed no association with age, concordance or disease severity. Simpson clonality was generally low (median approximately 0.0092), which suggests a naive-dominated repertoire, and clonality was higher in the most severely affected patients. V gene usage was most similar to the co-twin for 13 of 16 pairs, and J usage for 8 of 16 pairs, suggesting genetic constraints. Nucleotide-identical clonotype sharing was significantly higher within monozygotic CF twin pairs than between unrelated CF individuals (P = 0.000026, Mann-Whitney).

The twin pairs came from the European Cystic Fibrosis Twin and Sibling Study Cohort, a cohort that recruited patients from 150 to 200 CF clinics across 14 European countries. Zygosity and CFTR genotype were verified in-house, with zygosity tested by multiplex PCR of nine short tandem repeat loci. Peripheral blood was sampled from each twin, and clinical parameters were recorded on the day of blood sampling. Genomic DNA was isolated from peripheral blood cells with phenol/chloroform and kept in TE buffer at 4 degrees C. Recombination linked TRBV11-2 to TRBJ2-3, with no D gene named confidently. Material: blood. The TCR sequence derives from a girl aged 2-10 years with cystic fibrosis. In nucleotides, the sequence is TGTGCCAGCAGCTTAGATATTTTTAGCACAGATACGCAGTATTTT. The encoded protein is CASSLDIFSTDTQYF.